This TCR beta chain was observed in a study of OX40 agonist ivuxolimab in advanced cancers. Study background: Ivuxolimab, an agonist antibody against OX40 (CD134), was given to patients. Among those enrolled, mean age was roughly 55 years (range about 23 to 90) and 82.7% were male. Broader study findings: At 0.1 to 3.0 mg/kg, clonal expansion of CD4+ and CD8+ blood T cells had occurred by week 6. Also showing low normalized T-cell clonal expansion were some of the nonresponders.

This clone has just one count. Its antigen remains unknown. The germline CDR1 and CDR2 sequences are MNHNY and SVGAGI (reference sequence). V lost 2 bases to trimming and J lost 5 bases, with 9 bases between them. The length of the CDR3 is 13 residues. The repertoire was sequenced with immunoSEQ multiplex PCR; TCRdb's copy has only in-frame clones and lacks some. The repertoire holds approximately 67,000 clones, around 82% seen once, with approximately 8% in the top ten. The J gene is TRBJ1-1, the V gene TRBV6-6; the D gene is possibly TRBD1 (5 bases). The source was CD4+ or CD8+ T cells sorted from blood, collected in a trial of the OX40 agonist ivuxolimab. The source of this sequence is an adult with an advanced solid tumor such as melanoma, head and neck, liver or kidney cancer. The CDR3 DNA is TGTGCCAGCAGTTACAGGGGATTAACTGAAGCTTTCTTT. It translates to CASSYRGLTEAFF.